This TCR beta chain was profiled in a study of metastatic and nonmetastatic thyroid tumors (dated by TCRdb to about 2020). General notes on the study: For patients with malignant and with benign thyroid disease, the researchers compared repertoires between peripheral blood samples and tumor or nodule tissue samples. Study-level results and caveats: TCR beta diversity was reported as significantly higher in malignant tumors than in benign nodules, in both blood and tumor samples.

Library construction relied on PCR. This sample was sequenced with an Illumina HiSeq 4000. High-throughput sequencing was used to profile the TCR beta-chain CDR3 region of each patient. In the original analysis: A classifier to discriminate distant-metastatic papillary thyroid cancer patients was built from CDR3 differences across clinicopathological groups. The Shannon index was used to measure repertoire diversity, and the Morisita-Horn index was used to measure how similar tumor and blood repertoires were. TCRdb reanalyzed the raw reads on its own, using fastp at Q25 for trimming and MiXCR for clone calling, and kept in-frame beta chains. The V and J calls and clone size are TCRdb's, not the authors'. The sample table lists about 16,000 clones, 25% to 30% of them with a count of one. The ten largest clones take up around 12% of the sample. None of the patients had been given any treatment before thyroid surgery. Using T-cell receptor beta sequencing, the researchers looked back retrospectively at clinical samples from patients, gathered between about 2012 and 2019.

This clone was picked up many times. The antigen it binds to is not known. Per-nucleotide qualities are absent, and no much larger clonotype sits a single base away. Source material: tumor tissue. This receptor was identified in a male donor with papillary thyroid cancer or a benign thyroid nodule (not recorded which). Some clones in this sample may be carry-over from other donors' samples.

The DNA reads as follows: TGTGCCGGGAAAAGACAGGGGTCTGCCCTGGCCGGGGAGCTGTTTTTT. It is translated as CAGKRQGSALAGELFF. Recombination joined TRBV2 with TRBJ2-2, with TRBD1 identical over 8 junction bases. V loses 11 bases at its end and J loses 6 bases; junction bases beyond the gene matches: 17. The CDR3 has 16 amino acids, counting the end cysteine and phenylalanine. Here the CDR3 DNA is all that survives: 48 bases in frame from base 1. The germline V gene supplies CDR1 SNHLY and CDR2 FYNNEI.